These 22 T cell receptor beta chains originate from one sample sequenced in a study of shared clonotypes between healthy human individuals. Data came from immunoSEQ multiplex PCR; TCRdb stores just in-frame clones and leaves some out. The data show about 1.1 million clones, around three quarters seen once. Sequencing input: memory CD4+ T cells from PBMCs. Specified subset: CD45RA-negative fraction. All receptors come from a man aged 18 to 30 in good health. Some clones in this sample may be carry-over from other donors' samples.

The V call is TRBV7-6, the J call TRBJ2-1, with a weak D call TRBD1 (6 bases). CDR1 SGHVS and CDR2 FNYEAQ come from the germline V gene. The CDR3 totals 19 residues. The V end was cut by 4 bases, the J end by 0 bases, with 22 bases between. CDR3 loop: CASSSKTGTIGGSYNEQFF. The CDR3 bases are TGTGCCAGCAGCTCCAAGACCGGGACCATAGGGGGCTCCTACAATGAGCAGTTCTTC.

This chain connects TRBV10-3 to TRBJ2-3; 14 bases line up with TRBD2. With V trimmed by 3 bases and J by 5 bases, 10 bases remained unmatched. This CDR3 is built from 18 residues. Germline CDR1 ENHRY, CDR2 SYGVKD. The CDR3 spells CAISDPGGLAGAGDTQYF. CDR3 in DNA: TGTGCCATCAGTGACCCCGGGGGACTAGCGGGAGCGGGAGATACGCAGTATTTT.

The chain employs TRBV4-1 and TRBJ2-2; tentative D call: TRBD2 (5 bases). Germline assignment: CDR1 MGHRA and CDR2 YSYEKL. The V end was cut by 4 bases, the J end by 0 bases, with 15 bases between. The CDR3 sequence is 17 residues long. The CDR3 DNA is TGCGCCAGCAGCCGAATCGGAGGAGCGACGAACACCGGGGAGCTGTTTTTT. Protein sequence: CASSRIGGATNTGELFF.

This chain uses TRBV6-5 with TRBJ2-1; no clear D. Germline CDR1 is MNHEY and CDR2 is SVGAGI. Trimming took 3 bases from V and 8 from J, leaving 14 bases between them. The CDR3 length is 14 residues. CDR3 nucleotide sequence: TGTGCCAGCAGTTATAGGGTGGGTCCCGATGAGCAGTTCTTC. Amino acids: CASSYRVGPDEQFF.

This sequence joins TRBV7-3 and TRBJ2-1; D unclear. The CDR3 runs to 16 residues. The germline V and J ends were trimmed by 1 base and 4 bases, with 14 bases remaining between them. Germline CDR1 reads SGHTA; CDR2 reads FQGTGA. The CDR3 sequence: CASSLNPVAAYNEQFF. The CDR3 DNA sequence: TGTGCCAGCAGCTTAAACCCCGTGGCGGCTTACAATGAGCAGTTCTTC.

J is TRBJ1-2 and V is TRBV6-5, with D maybe TRBD1 (5 bases). The CDR3 loop spans 14 amino acids. CDR1 and CDR2 (germline): MNHEY, SVGAGI. Trimming removed 7 bases from V and 5 bases from J, with 17 bases in between. The CDR3, as DNA: TGTGCCAGCAAGACCTATGGACAAGGATATGGCTACACCTTC. Amino acid sequence: CASKTYGQGYGYTF.

V gene TRBV5-1 combines with J gene TRBJ2-7, with 7 nucleotides matching TRBD1. V lost 4 bases, J lost 2 bases, and 6 bases stayed unmatched. The CDR3 has 14 residues. The germline V gene encodes CDR1 SGHRS and CDR2 YFSETQ. CDR3 sequence: CASSRDRATYEQYF. For the CDR3, the DNA is TGCGCCAGCAGCCGGGACAGAGCGACCTACGAGCAGTACTTC.

Note on this clone: One end of the junction fails to match germline, which may point to a read error. The rearrangement joins TRBV2 to TRBJ2-1; D is possibly TRBD1 (5 bases). Per the germline V gene, CDR1 is SNHLY and CDR2 is FYNNEI. The CDR3 totals 13 residues. In nucleotides, the CDR3 is TGTGCCAGCTGTGACAGCCAGCTGGGGGAGCAGTTCTTC. The encoded protein is CASCDSQLGEQFF.

The CDR3 bases are TGTGCCAGCAGTTACGGCCGGACTAGCGGCGTTCAAGAGACCCAGTACTTC. Its protein product is CASSYGRTSGVQETQYF. The chain couples TRBV7-7 to TRBJ2-5; TRBD2 matches 10 bases. CDR1 and CDR2 from the germline V gene are SSHAT and FNYEAQ (reference sequence). V trimming: 6 bases; J trimming: 2 bases; junction bases outside the gene matches: 12. The CDR3 has 17 residues.

The chain recombines TRBV28 with TRBJ1-4; no clear D gene. The CDR3 runs to 12 residues. V dropped 6 bases and J dropped 5 bases, with 7 bases sitting between them. The germline V gene encodes CDR1 MDHEN and CDR2 SYDVKM. CDR3 in amino acids: CASRDLNEKLFF. CDR3 DNA: TGTGCCAGCAGGGACCTAAATGAAAAACTGTTTTTT.

The J gene is TRBJ2-4, the V gene TRBV5-1; D unclear. Per germline, CDR1 SGHRS and CDR2 YFSETQ. The length of the CDR3 is 16 residues. V gave up 0 bases and J gave up 5 bases, with 15 bases separating them. CDR3 amino acids: CASSLVGLLNQNIQYF. The CDR3 DNA is TGCGCCAGCAGCTTGGTGGGGTTGCTAAATCAAAACATTCAGTACTTC.

This chain uses TRBV2 with TRBJ2-7; D call uncertain. V lost 6 bases to trimming and J lost 2 bases, with 11 bases between them. Germline assignment: CDR1 SNHLY and CDR2 FYNNEI. This CDR3 comprises 13 residues. CDR3 in DNA: TGTGCCAGCAGGTCCGGGCCCACCTACGAGCAGTACTTC. Protein product: CASRSGPTYEQYF.

CDR3 DNA sequence: TGTGCCAGCAGCCCAATGGGGGTCAGCTACGAGCAGTACTTC. Translating it yields CASSPMGVSYEQYF. The V and J genes are TRBV9 and TRBJ2-7; the D call may be TRBD1 or TRBD2 (5 bases each). Trimming left V 4 bases short and J 3 bases short, with 14 bases between. The CDR3 has 14 residues. CDR1 and CDR2 (germline): SGDLS, YYNGEE.

This clone was seen a handful of times. The rearrangement links TRBV6-6 to TRBJ1-3, with D unresolved. The germline V and J ends were trimmed by 0 bases and 5 bases, with 11 bases remaining between them. The CDR3 runs 15 residues. Germline lookup yields CDR1 MNHNY and CDR2 SVGAGI (reference sequence). CDR3 protein: CASSYSRVPRNTIYF. The CDR3 nucleotides are TGTGCCAGCAGTTACTCAAGGGTTCCGAGAAACACCATATATTTT.

This clone was counted a few times. This chain joins TRBV30 and TRBJ1-2; 8 nucleotides line up with TRBD1. Germline CDR1 and CDR2: GTSNPN and SVGIG (reference sequence). Trimming took 2 bases from V and 6 from J; bases not matched to a gene: 8. The CDR3 consists of 14 residues. The CDR3 loop is CAWSSGTGLHGYTF. The CDR3 DNA follows: TGTGCCTGGAGTAGCGGGACAGGTCTTCATGGCTACACCTTC.

This chain uses TRBV7-2 with TRBJ1-5; perhaps TRBD1 as D (5 bases). The length of the CDR3 is 13 residues. V lost 5 bases and J lost 5, with 10 bases in between. Germline CDR1 and CDR2: SGHTA and FQGNSA. CDR3 loop: CASSRGDYQPQHF. CDR3 nucleotide sequence: TGTGCCAGCAGCCGAGGGGATTATCAGCCCCAGCATTTT.

The rearrangement uses TRBV15 and TRBJ1-4; a weak D match, TRBD1 (5 bases). From germline, CDR1 is LNHNV and CDR2 YYDKDF (reference sequence). The CDR3 covers 15 residues. Trimming removed 2 bases at V and 4 bases at J, with 11 bases between. DNA for the CDR3: TGTGCCACCAGCAGACGGGGACGGATTAATGAAAAACTGTTTTTT. It codes for CATSRRGRINEKLFF.

The chain joins TRBV30 to TRBJ1-2; D unclear. The CDR3 is 13 amino acids. CDR1 GTSNPN and CDR2 SVGIG come from the germline V gene (reference sequence). Trimming stripped 4 bases from V and 0 bases from J, with 9 bases between. DNA of the CDR3: TGTGCCTGGACCCGTGGCCCTAACTATGGCTACACCTTC. Residues: CAWTRGPNYGYTF.

The chain links TRBV2 to TRBJ1-1; 7 nucleotides line up with TRBD1. V dropped 6 bases and J dropped 4; count of bases not matched to a gene: 11. The CDR3 is 15 residues long. From germline, CDR1 is SNHLY and CDR2 FYNNEI. CDR3 DNA: TGTGCCAGCAGCCCGAACAGGGGCGCAGGCACTGAAGCTTTCTTT. Protein product: CASSPNRGAGTEAFF.

The rearrangement links TRBV14 to TRBJ1-3; weak D call: TRBD1 (5 bases). The V end lost 5 bases, the J end lost 7 bases, and 12 bases lay between the germline ends. This CDR3 contains 13 residues. The V gene's germline CDR1 is SGHDN and CDR2 FVKESK. Here the CDR3 DNA reads TGTGCCAGCAGCGCTGGGGACTGGAACACCATATATTTT. This translates into CASSAGDWNTIYF. The full variable domain, with the rest looked up from reference TRBV14 and TRBJ1-3, is EAGVTQFPSHSVIEKGQTVTLRCDPISGHDNLYWYRRVMGKEIKFLLHFVKESKQDESGMPNNRFLAERTGGTYSTLKVQPAELEDSGVYFCASSAGDWNTIYFGEGSWLTVV.

This chain uses TRBV27 with TRBJ1-5; 9 bases match TRBD1. J lost 6 bases, V lost 6 bases, and 9 bases had no gene match. Germline values: CDR1 MNHEY, CDR2 SMNVEV (reference sequence). The CDR3 totals 15 residues. The CDR3 is CASSPEQGAGQPQHF. CDR3 in DNA: TGTGCCAGCAGCCCCGAACAGGGGGCCGGTCAGCCCCAGCATTTT.

The J gene is TRBJ1-6, the V gene TRBV28; TRBD1 might be the D (5 bases). The V gene lost 1 base and the J gene lost 11 bases, with 15 bases spanning the gap. There are 15 residues in the CDR3. Germline CDR1 and CDR2: MDHEN and SYDVKM. CDR3: CASSLSGRERPPLHF. CDR3 nucleotides: TGTGCCAGCAGTTTATCGGGCAGGGAAAGGCCACCCCTCCACTTT.